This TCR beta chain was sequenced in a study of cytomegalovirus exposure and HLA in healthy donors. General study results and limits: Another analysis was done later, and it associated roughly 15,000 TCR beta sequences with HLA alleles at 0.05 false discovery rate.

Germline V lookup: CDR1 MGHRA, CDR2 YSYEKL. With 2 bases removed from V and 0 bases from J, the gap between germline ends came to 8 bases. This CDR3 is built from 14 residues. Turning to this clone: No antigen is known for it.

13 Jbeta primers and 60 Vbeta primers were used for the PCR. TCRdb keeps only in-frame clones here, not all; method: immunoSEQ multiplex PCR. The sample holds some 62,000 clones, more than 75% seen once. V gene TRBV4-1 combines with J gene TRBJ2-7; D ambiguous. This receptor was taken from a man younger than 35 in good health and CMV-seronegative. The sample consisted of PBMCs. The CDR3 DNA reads TGCGCCAGCAGCCAATCTATTCCCTCCTACGAGCAGTACTTC. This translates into CASSQSIPSYEQYF.